Following are 6 T cell receptor beta chains from one sample sequenced in a study of T-cell reconstitution after alpha-beta-depleted transplantation in children. The TCRbeta library incorporated unique molecular identifiers. MiXCR, run by TCRdb on the PCR reads, gives a single entry per CDR3 protein. The profile shows 98,000 or so distinct CDR3 sequences, 5.5% to 6.5% of them singletons. The source was PBMCs, mostly from graft donor cells, collected 360 days after TCRalphabeta/CD19-depleted stem cell transplant. The receptors originated from a male patient aged 2-9 years who had a stem cell transplant for acute lymphoblastic leukemia, so the T cells may come from the graft donor.

The table lists this clonotype with a few counts. The gene calls are TRBV24-1 and TRBJ2-1; D possibly corresponds to TRBD2 (6 bases). Germline V gene lookup returns CDR1 KGHDR and CDR2 SFDVKD. Trimming took off 8 bases at V and 4 bases at J, with 11 bases between the two ends. This CDR3 is built from 13 residues. CDR3: CATKASAYNEQFF. In DNA, the CDR3 is TGTGCCACCAAGGCTAGCGCATACAATGAGCAGTTCTTC.

This chain joins TRBV4-2 and TRBJ2-5; tentatively, D is TRBD1 (6 bases). The V gene's germline CDR1 is LGHNA and CDR2 YNFKEQ. This CDR3 spans 14 amino acids. Trimming removed 0 bases from V and 9 bases from J, with 14 bases in between. The CDR3 DNA follows: TGTGCCAGCAGCCAAGATAGGACAGTGGGGGCCCAGTACTTC. Protein product: CASSQDRTVGAQYF.

In this sample, this clonotype turned up many times. V is TRBV11-2 and J is TRBJ2-1; 8 nucleotides match TRBD2. This CDR3 is built from 14 residues. Germline lookup yields CDR1 SGHAT and CDR2 FQNNGV. V shed 0 bases and J 12 bases; nucleotides not matched to a gene: 7. CDR3 region: CASSLDAGLVRQFF. The DNA of the CDR3 is TGTGCCAGCAGCTTAGATGCGGGACTAGTGAGGCAGTTCTTC.

V gene TRBV28 combines with J gene TRBJ2-2, with a weak D call TRBD2 (6 bases). The length of the CDR3 is 17 residues. Germline V gene data show CDR1 as MDHEN and CDR2 as SYDVKM. The V end was cut by 4 bases, the J end by 0 bases, with 15 bases between. This CDR3 is CASSSPGWGANTGELFF. CDR3 in DNA: TGTGCCAGCAGTTCTCCCGGGTGGGGGGCGAACACCGGGGAGCTGTTTTTT.

At least ten counts were recorded for this clonotype. The V call is TRBV7-2, the J call TRBJ2-7; the D gene could be TRBD1 or TRBD2 (5 bases each). Per the germline V gene, CDR1 is SGHTA and CDR2 is FQGNSA. The CDR3 consists of 17 residues. Trimming shortened V by 1 base and J by 1 base, and 17 bases separated the two germline ends. For the CDR3, the DNA is TGTGCCAGCAGCTTAGGCCCGAATCCGGGGCGATCCTACGAGCAGTACTTC. Its translation is CASSLGPNPGRSYEQYF.

This clonotype was recorded at least ten times. The chain links TRBV7-2 to TRBJ1-1; D might be TRBD1 (6 bases). This CDR3 spans 14 amino acids. Trimming cost V 5 bases and J 6 bases, with 16 bases left between them. Germline V gene sequence: CDR1 SGHTA, CDR2 FQGNSA. CDR3 DNA: TGTGCCAGCAGCAAGAACAGGGTTACGGCTGAAGCTTTCTTT. It translates to CASSKNRVTAEAFF.